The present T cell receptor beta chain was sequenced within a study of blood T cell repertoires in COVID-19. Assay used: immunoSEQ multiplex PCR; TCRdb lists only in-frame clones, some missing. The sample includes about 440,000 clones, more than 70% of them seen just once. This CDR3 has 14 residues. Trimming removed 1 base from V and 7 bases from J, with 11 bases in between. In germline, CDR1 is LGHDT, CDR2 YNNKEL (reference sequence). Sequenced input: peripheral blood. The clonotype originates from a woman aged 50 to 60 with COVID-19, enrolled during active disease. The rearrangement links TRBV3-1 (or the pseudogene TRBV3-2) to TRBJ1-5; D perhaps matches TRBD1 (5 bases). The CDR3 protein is CASSQGRAGQPQHF. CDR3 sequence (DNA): TGTGCCAGCAGCCAAGGCAGGGCTGGACAGCCCCAGCATTTT.